This T cell receptor (beta chain) was recorded in a study of CD8+ T cells in alopecia areata (dated by TCRdb to 2016 to 2019). With regard to the full study: The treated patients took part in an open-label pilot trial in which moderate-to-severe alopecia areata was treated with oral tofacitinib at 5 to 10 mg twice daily. RNA was obtained with the PAXgene miRNA kit for fixed scalp, the miRNeasy kit for PBMCs, and the RNeasy kit for mouse skin. Tofacitinib-treated patients had biopsies at baseline and at 4 and 24 weeks of treatment, with a later scalp biopsy in several patients. Clonality in the scalp was compared among normal scalp (n=4), patchy alopecia areata scalp (n=8), and alopecia totalis/universalis scalp (n=8). TCRbeta CDR3 regions were amplified by immunoSEQ multiplex PCR with 35 Vbeta forward and 13 Jbeta reverse primers. In treated patients, disease severity was measured using the SALT score, which gives the percentage of scalp surface area affected. Tofacitinib was administered for 6 to 18 months, and 6 months of follow-up off drug were then conducted to assess delayed response and recurrence. On the human side, TCRbeta sequencing was run on scalp tissue and on sorted CD4+ and CD8+ peripheral blood T cells from healthy controls and from alopecia areata patients with either patchy or totalis/universalis disease. To study T cell clonal expansion in alopecia areata, the researchers applied high-throughput TCRbeta sequencing to both the C3H/HeJ mouse model and human patients.

Comments on this clone: Its antigen is still unknown. No clone much larger than this one lies a single base away; base qualities are absent.

Broad study findings and their caveats: Resident alphabeta T cells in normal human skin are also sequenced, complicating scalp TCR repertoire analysis, unlike mouse skin dominated by gammadelta T cells. Scalp clonality and the number of expanded CD8+ clones among the top 100 scalp clones were significantly decreased by tofacitinib. TCR sequences shared between patients were less clear than in mice, possibly partly because of HLA diversity in the patient population. Because the treated cohort was small and included a single nonresponder, larger studies are needed to assess links between baseline CD8+ expansion and response. Many expanded lesional clones persisted in scalp and blood during tofacitinib treatment, which may partly explain relapse after stopping treatment. Lesional scalp, especially in alopecia totalis/universalis, showed higher clonality and more expanded CD8+ clones than normal scalp, suggesting antigenic drive.

Ends trimmed: V by 1 base, J by 3 bases; bases unmatched to a gene: 9. The CDR3 goes from the cysteine to the phenylalanine over 18 residues. Of all the DNA, just the CDR3 is kept, 54 bases in frame from base 1. CDR1 and CDR2 are read off the germline V gene as MNHNS and SASEGT. The library was obtained by the immunoSEQ multiplex PCR assay. RNA was extracted from all samples and reverse transcribed into cDNA, which served as template for TCR sequencing. First-strand cDNA was synthesized using SuperScript III with a 2:1 mix of oligo-dT and random hexamers. A synthetic immune receptor repertoire was used to assess amplification bias, and residual bias was removed computationally. From the authors' description of their analysis: Raw reads were preprocessed to remove errors, and CDR3 was defined by IMGT conventions from the conserved cysteine to phenylalanine. Clonality was calculated as 1 minus Shannon entropy normalized by log2 of the number of productive unique TCRs. Scalp TCRbeta sequences were cross-referenced with sorted blood CD4 and CD8 repertoires so that the CD4 or CD8 identity of scalp clones could be inferred. TCRdb carries this immuneACCESS record with in-frame sequences only. Its versions omit some clonotypes, under half of them owing to an unresolved V gene in the studies checked, with the rest unexplained. V and J calls and clone size are those listed in that table; D and trimming were worked out from the DNA. The sample profile shows more than 100,000 clones; about nine tenths of them were found once. The top ten clonotypes cover roughly 10% of the sample.

The treatment or condition label of this sample denotes: oral pan-JAK inhibitor, 5-10 mg twice daily. Lesional scalp punch biopsies and peripheral blood were obtained from alopecia areata patients. PBMCs were separated by density centrifugation and stained for CD3, CD4 and CD8, after which CD4+ and CD8+ T cells were sorted on a FACSAria. The sample here was CD8+ T cells sorted from blood, taken between weeks 30 and 35, from a patient treated with tofacitinib. The TCR comes from a human donor with alopecia areata. The V and J segments used are TRBV6-1 and TRBJ2-3, and TRBD2 matches 11 of the central bases. The bases read TGTGCCAGCAGTGAAGGGTTAGCGGGGGGGCCAGGAACAGATACGCAGTATTTT. This gives the protein CASSEGLAGGPGTDTQYF.